The TCR beta chain under discussion was sequenced for a study of molecular identifiers for immune sequencing clone quantification. Study-level points and caveats: Effector cells had over 97% of their molecules in clones above 20 RNA copies, while naive cells had under 1%.

Researchers sorted naive CD8 T cells as cells that were CD8+CD4-CCR7+CD45RA+. This clonotype came up many times. Its antigen is undetermined. CDR3 length equals 18 residues. The authors built bulk TCR libraries by previously described methods with listed TCR primers. TCRdb processed the PCR reads anew with MiXCR; each CDR3 protein has one entry. The table includes more than 300,000 distinct CDR3 sequences, 20% to 25% detected once. The sample was naive CD8+ T cells from blood, with Jurkat cell RNA spiked in. Sample subset: FACS-sorted CD8+CD4-CCR7+CD45RA+ naive T cells. This sequence originates from a human donor in good health. Some libraries in this study had Jurkat cell RNA spiked in. The rearrangement joins TRBV21-1 to TRBJ2-6; the table's D call of TRBD1 was not tested on the DNA. TRBV21-1 is a listed pseudogene. The CDR3 DNA reads TGTGCCAGCACCAAGACAGGGAGTTCCTCCTCTGGGGCCAACGTCCTGACTTTC. Translating it yields CASTKTGSSSSGANVLTF.